The TCR beta chain described here comes from a study of metastatic and nonmetastatic thyroid tumors. Study-level background: Repertoire comparisons spanned blood and tumor or nodule tissue from malignant and benign thyroid patients. Study-wide results and limits: For both blood and tumor, malignant thyroid tumors reportedly showed significantly higher TCR beta diversity than benign nodules did.

This clone is classed as medium-sized. Its antigen is unidentified. The CDR3 is made up of 16 amino acids. The V and J ends lost 5 bases and 3 bases, in that order; junction bases with no gene match: 12. Prior to thyroid surgery, none of the patients had received any treatment. In the authors' methods: Built for papillary thyroid cancer, a distant-metastasis classifier drew on CDR3 differences across clinicopathological groups. TCRdb used MiXCR to call clones anew from the PCR reads. TCRdb's processing, not the study's, gives the V and J calls here. The sample lists 13,000 or so clones; 33% were seen once.

This clonotype was obtained from a male donor with papillary thyroid cancer or a benign thyroid nodule (not recorded which). Some clones in this sample may be carry-over from other donors' samples. Sequenced: tumor tissue. The rearrangement links TRBV12-3 or TRBV12-4 to TRBJ1-1; TRBD1 aligns across 7 bases. CDR3 region: CASSKGDSSVDTEAFF. As DNA, the CDR3 is TGTGCCAGCAGTAAAGGGGACAGCTCTGTGGACACTGAAGCTTTCTTT.